The entry that follows covers one T cell receptor beta chain sequence. The data were taken from a study of shared clonotypes between healthy human individuals. Study information: CD8 memory received one plate per donor, CD8 naive two, CD4 memory three and CD4 naive three.

Profiled with immunoSEQ multiplex PCR; TCRdb holds only in-frame clones, not every one. The sample holds roughly 2 million clones; approximately 94% are singletons and the top ten take over 0.1%. The CDR3 runs to 14 residues. Germline CDR1 SGDLS, CDR2 YYNGEE. V was trimmed by 3 bases and J by 1 base, leaving 10 bases between them. This chain connects TRBV9 to TRBJ1-1, with D unresolved. The sequence was obtained from a man aged 18 to 29 in good health. The specimen sequenced was naive CD4+ T cells sorted from blood. As to subset: CD45RA+ positively selected. CDR3 nucleotides: TGTGCCAGCAGCGCCCGATGGGCGAACACTGAAGCTTTCTTT. It specifies CASSARWANTEAFF.